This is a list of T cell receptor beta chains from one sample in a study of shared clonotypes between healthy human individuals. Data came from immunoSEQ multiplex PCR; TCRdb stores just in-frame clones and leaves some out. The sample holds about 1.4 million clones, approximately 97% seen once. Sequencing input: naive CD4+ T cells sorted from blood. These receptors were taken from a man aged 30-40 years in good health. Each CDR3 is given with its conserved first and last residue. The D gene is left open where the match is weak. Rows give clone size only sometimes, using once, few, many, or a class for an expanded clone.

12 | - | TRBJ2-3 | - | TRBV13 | TGTGCCAGCAGCTTCCCGAGGGATACGCAGTATTTT | CASSFPRDTQYF
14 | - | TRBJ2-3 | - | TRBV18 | TGTGCCAGCTCACCAGTAGGCGGCACAGATACGCAGTATTTT | CASSPVGGTDTQYF
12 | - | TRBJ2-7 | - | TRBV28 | TGTGCCAGCAGTTTTACCACCTACGAGCAGTACTTC | CASSFTTYEQYF
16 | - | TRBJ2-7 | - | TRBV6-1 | TGTGCCAGCAGTGTCCGGCCAGGACTTACGAATTGGGAGCAGTACTTC | CASSVRPGLTNWEQYF
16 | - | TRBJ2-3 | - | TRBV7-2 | TGTGCCAGCAGCACTAGTTGGGGCCGGAGGGCAGATACGCAGTATTTT | CASSTSWGRRADTQYF
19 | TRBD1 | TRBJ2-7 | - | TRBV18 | TGTGCCAGCTCACCAATTGGGACAGGAAGTCGTTGGGGAAATGTCGAGCAGTACTTC | CASSPIGTGSRWGNVEQYF
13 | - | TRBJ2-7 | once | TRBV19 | TGTGCCAGTAGTATAGATGGCAGCTACGAGCAGTACTTC | CASSIDGSYEQYF
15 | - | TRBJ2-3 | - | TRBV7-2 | TGTGCCAGCAACGCCCCCCCGAGGGGGACAGATACGCAGTATTTT | CASNAPPRGTDTQYF
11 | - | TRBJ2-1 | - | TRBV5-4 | TGTGCGACCGCTTCCTACAATGAGCAGTTCTTC | CATASYNEQFF
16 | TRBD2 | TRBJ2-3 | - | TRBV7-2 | TGTGCCAGCAGCTTGACTAGCGGGAGGTACGGGGATACGCAGTATTTT | CASSLTSGRYGDTQYF
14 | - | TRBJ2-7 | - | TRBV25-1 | TGTGCCAGTGGTCGGGATGGTGGTAATTACGAGCAGTACTTC | CASGRDGGNYEQYF
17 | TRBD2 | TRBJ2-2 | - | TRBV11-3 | TGTGCCAGCAGCACCCTGACTAGCGGGAGGGCAACCGGGGAGCTGTTTTTT | CASSTLTSGRATGELFF
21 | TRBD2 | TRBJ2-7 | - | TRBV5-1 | TGCGCCAGCAGCTTGGGGGCTAAAGGGGGTAGAGCGGGAGTAGTCTCCTACGAGCAGTACTTC | CASSLGAKGGRAGVVSYEQYF
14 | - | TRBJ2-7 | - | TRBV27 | TGTGCCAGCAGTCCTAACAGACTCCCCTACGAGCAGTACTTC | CASSPNRLPYEQYF
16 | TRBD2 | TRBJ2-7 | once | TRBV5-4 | TGTGCCAGCAGCTCCCCATCTCGGGGGGACTCGGGCGAGCAGTACTTC | CASSSPSRGDSGEQYF
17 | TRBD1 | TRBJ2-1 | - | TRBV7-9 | TGTGCCAGCAGCTTTGGGGACAGGGACTGGGGAGACAATGAGCAGTTCTTC | CASSFGDRDWGDNEQFF